Listed below are T cell receptor beta chains from one sample, sequenced in a study of blood T cell repertoires in COVID-19. The table came from immunoSEQ multiplex PCR; TCRdb's copy has only in-frame clones and leaves some out. The top ten hold approximately 10% of the sample, which has a few hundred thousand clones, approximately 89% seen once. Sequences were obtained from peripheral blood. The source of these receptors is a woman in her thirties with COVID-19, enrolled during active disease. The CDR3 runs from the conserved cysteine through the conserved F or W. The D gene is left open where the match is weak. Some rows have no size entry. The others give once, few or many, or a class for an expanded clone.

v_call	d_call	clone_size	j_call	cdr3_length	cdr3_nt	cdr3_aa
TRBV27	-	-	TRBJ1-1	11	TGTGCCAGCAAAGCGAACACTGAAGCTTTCTTT	CASKANTEAFF
TRBV5-1	TRBD2	-	TRBJ2-7	16	TGCGCCAGCAGCTATAGCGGGGGCCCAAGCTCCTACGAGCAGTACTTC	CASSYSGGPSSYEQYF
TRBV28	-	-	TRBJ1-3	16	TGTGCCAGCAGTTTATTTCGTACACCAGTTGGAAACACCATATATTTT	CASSLFRTPVGNTIYF
TRBV2	-	-	TRBJ2-7	13	TGTGCCAGCAGTGGGGGCGAGGTGGGGGAGCAGTACTTC	CASSGGEVGEQYF
TRBV3-1/TRBV3-2	TRBD1	-	TRBJ1-5	15	TGTGCCAGCAGCCAAGGGGGACAGGCTAATCAGCCCCAGCATTTT	CASSQGGQANQPQHF
TRBV7-9	TRBD1	-	TRBJ2-2	15	TGTGCCAGCAACTCGGGACAGCCGAACACCGGGGAGCTGTTTTTT	CASNSGQPNTGELFF
TRBV7-8	-	-	TRBJ1-4	16	TGTGCCAGCAGCTTAGCGAGGGGAGGGGTTGGTGAAAAACTGTTTTTT	CASSLARGGVGEKLFF
TRBV29-1	-	-	TRBJ1-2	11	TGCAGCGTGGCCGTGTCCTATGGCTACACCTTC	CSVAVSYGYTF
TRBV6-4	TRBD2	-	TRBJ2-1	16	TGTGCCAGCAGTGACGGCGGGGGGGCCAGTAGAAATGAGCAGTTCTTC	CASSDGGGASRNEQFF
TRBV4-1	TRBD2	-	TRBJ2-3	19	TGCGCCAGCAGCCATCCCCGGTGGACTAGCGGGGGGACCACAGATACGCAGTATTTT	CASSHPRWTSGGTTDTQYF
TRBV25-1	TRBD1	-	TRBJ1-3	14	TGTGCCAGCAGTGACACAGGGGCGGGAAACACCATATATTTT	CASSDTGAGNTIYF
TRBV6-6	TRBD1	-	TRBJ1-3	15	TGTGCCAGCAGTTCTCACCGGGACAGTCAACCAGCCTTATATTTT	CASSSHRDSQPALYF
TRBV2	TRBD2	-	TRBJ2-1	14	TGTGCCAGCTCCCAGCGGGGTAAAAGGGAAGAGCAGTTCTTC	CASSQRGKREEQFF
TRBV5-4	-	-	TRBJ1-2	12	TGTGCCAGCAAGCAGGGTAGCCGAGGCTACACCTTC	CASKQGSRGYTF
TRBV7-2	-	-	TRBJ2-5	14	TGTGCCAGCAGCTTAGTGAGCCCTTTAGAGACCCAGTACTTC	CASSLVSPLETQYF
TRBV11-3	-	-	TRBJ2-2	15	TGTGCCAGCAGCTCTTTGTTAGGGGACACCGGGGAGCTGTTTTTT	CASSSLLGDTGELFF
TRBV2	-	-	TRBJ1-2	14	TGTGCCAGCAGTGGTCACGGGGGGAGCTATGGCTACACCTTC	CASSGHGGSYGYTF
TRBV7-9	-	-	TRBJ1-1	14	TGTGCCAGCAGCCACCCCACTCCCAACACTGAAGCTTTCTTT	CASSHPTPNTEAFF
TRBV3-1/TRBV3-2	TRBD1	-	TRBJ1-4	17	TGTGCCAGCAGCCAACGCCCGCCGGGACAGGGGAATGAAAAACTGTTTTTT	CASSQRPPGQGNEKLFF
TRBV3-1/TRBV3-2	-	-	TRBJ2-5	15	TGTGCCAGCAGCCAGCAGGGAATCCACCAAGAGACCCAGTACTTC	CASSQQGIHQETQYF
TRBV5-4	-	-	TRBJ2-5	16	TGTGCCAGCAGCCGCGACCCACCCGGGGGTCAAGAGACCCAGTACTTC	CASSRDPPGGQETQYF
TRBV30	-	once	TRBJ2-7	13	TGTGCCTGGAGTGTGGACACGCGCTACGAGCAGTACTTC	CAWSVDTRYEQYF
TRBV9	TRBD1	-	TRBJ1-1	14	TGTGCCAGCAGCCCGAGGACAGGGAACACTGAAGCTTTCTTT	CASSPRTGNTEAFF
TRBV2	TRBD2	-	TRBJ2-7	15	TGTGCCAGCAGTGAGTATAGAGCGGGGGCCTACGAGCAGTACTTC	CASSEYRAGAYEQYF
TRBV14	-	-	TRBJ1-1	13	TGTGCCAGCAGCCAGGGCAGAAACACTGAAGCTTTCTTT	CASSQGRNTEAFF
TRBV11-3	-	few	TRBJ2-1	14	TGTGCCAGCAGCTTAGACAGGGGCCACAATGAGCAGTTCTTC	CASSLDRGHNEQFF
TRBV7-9	-	-	TRBJ2-3	12	TGTGCCAGCAGCTCCGGCACAGATACGCAGTATTTT	CASSSGTDTQYF
TRBV7-2	-	-	TRBJ2-7	14	TGTGCCAGCAGCTTAGCCCATAACGGGTACGAGCAGTACTTC	CASSLAHNGYEQYF
TRBV24-1	TRBD1	once	TRBJ1-2	15	TGTGCCACCAGTGATTTCTCCAGGGGGCATCGGGGCTACACCTTC	CATSDFSRGHRGYTF
TRBV19	-	-	TRBJ2-1	14	TGTGCCAGTAGTATGTTCGCGCCCTACAATGAGCAGTTCTTC	CASSMFAPYNEQFF
TRBV30	-	-	TRBJ1-1	14	TGTGCCTGGAGTGGCCTAGGGGGTGCTACTGAAGCTTTCTTT	CAWSGLGGATEAFF
TRBV6-1	TRBD1	-	TRBJ1-2	16	TGTGCCAGCAGAGAACCGGGACAGGGTTTGAATCATGGCTACACCTTC	CASREPGQGLNHGYTF
TRBV3-1/TRBV3-2	-	few	TRBJ2-7	14	TGTGCCAGCAGCCAAGTCACAGGCTCCTACGAGCAGTACTTC	CASSQVTGSYEQYF
TRBV7-9	-	-	TRBJ2-7	15	TGTGCCAGCAGCTTAGGGGCTCCCTTACCCTACGAGCAGTACTTC	CASSLGAPLPYEQYF
TRBV6-5	TRBD2	-	TRBJ2-5	15	TGTGCCAGCAGTTACTCGGTGGGAGGGCGTAAGACCCAGTACTTC	CASSYSVGGRKTQYF
TRBV25-1	-	-	TRBJ1-5	12	TGTGCCAGCAGTGAATACGGTCAGCCCCAGCATTTT	CASSEYGQPQHF
TRBV29-1	TRBD2	-	TRBJ2-3	15	TGCAGCGTTGAAAGAGGCGGGGGGGGTTTGAATACGCAGTATTTT	CSVERGGGGLNTQYF
TRBV5-6	-	once	TRBJ2-7	12	TGTGCCAGCAGCTCAGACAGCTACGAGCAGTACTTC	CASSSDSYEQYF
TRBV25-1	-	-	TRBJ2-2	13	TGTGCCAGCAGTGAATTCTGGCCCGGGGAGCTGTTTTTT	CASSEFWPGELFF
TRBV9	TRBD1	-	TRBJ2-7	17	TGTGCCAGCAGCGCCCCGGGACAGGGATCAACCCTCTACGAGCAGTACTTC	CASSAPGQGSTLYEQYF
TRBV2	TRBD1	-	TRBJ1-5	15	TGTGCCAGCAGACACCGGGACAGGGGGAGTCAGCCCCAGCATTTT	CASRHRDRGSQPQHF
TRBV28	TRBD1	-	TRBJ2-3	15	TGTGCCAGCAGTTTAGGGGACAGTGACACAGATACGCAGTATTTT	CASSLGDSDTDTQYF
TRBV7-9	-	-	TRBJ2-7	14	TGTGCCAGCATGAAGGGAGGAAGTCGGTACGAGCAGTACTTC	CASMKGGSRYEQYF
TRBV24-1	TRBD1	-	TRBJ2-7	15	TGTGCCACCAGTGGAAAGACAGGGGCCTTCGACGAGCAGTACTTC	CATSGKTGAFDEQYF
TRBV11-1	TRBD1	-	TRBJ1-1	14	TGTGCCAGCAGCCAACAGGGGGGGGACACTGAAGCTTTCTTT	CASSQQGGDTEAFF
TRBV6-5	-	-	TRBJ1-3	15	TGTGCCAGCAGTTATAGGCGGGGTTCTGGAAACACCATATATTTT	CASSYRRGSGNTIYF
TRBV5-8	-	-	TRBJ2-5	15	TGTGCCAGCAGCGAGGCGGTGGCGGGGCAAGAGACCCAGTACTTC	CASSEAVAGQETQYF
TRBV3-1/TRBV3-2	TRBD1	-	TRBJ2-3	16	TGTGCCAGCAGCGGAACTGCAGGGGGAATTATGGATACGCAGTATTTT	CASSGTAGGIMDTQYF